The clone carrying this T cell receptor beta chain was detected only a few times. Its antigen remains unidentified. The data were obtained in a study of cytomegalovirus exposure and HLA in healthy donors. Study-level findings and limits: In a later analysis, several top co-occurrence clusters appeared linked to parvovirus B19, influenza, CMV and Epstein-Barr virus. Specific recognition of CMV antigens was confirmed in vitro for a few chains (all CMV-associated).

Each of the donors was a healthy bone marrow donor. This CDR3 region has 16 residues. Germline CDR1 SGHRS, CDR2 YFSETQ. V gave up 7 bases and J gave up 4 bases, with 21 bases separating them. Researchers ran the PCR with 60 Vbeta and 13 Jbeta primers. The repertoire was sequenced with immunoSEQ multiplex PCR; TCRdb's copy has only in-frame clones and lacks some. The table includes about 140,000 clones, 65% to 80% detected once. The chain couples TRBV5-1 to TRBJ2-1, with D possibly being TRBD2 (7 bases). The receptor's source is a woman aged 50 to 60 in good health and CMV-seropositive. The sample consisted of PBMCs. CDR3 sequence: CASRPTGGTIYNEQFF. The CDR3 coding sequence is TGCGCCAGCCGTCCTACCGGGGGGACAATATACAATGAGCAGTTCTTC.